Below, 13 T cell receptor beta chains from the same sample are listed, as sequenced in a study of cytomegalovirus exposure and HLA in healthy donors. Vbeta (60) and Jbeta (13) primers were used in the PCR. Some clones are missing from TCRdb's copy, which holds only in-frame ones; the method was immunoSEQ multiplex PCR. The top ten hold approximately 16% of the sample, which has tens of thousands of clones, 55% to 65% seen once. The sequencing sample was made of PBMCs. These TCRs come from a woman aged 40 to 50 in good health and CMV-seropositive.

This clone occurred a few times. The gene calls are TRBV6-4 and TRBJ2-7; TRBD1 aligns across 8 bases. V dropped 7 bases and J dropped 4; count of bases not matched to a gene: 6. This CDR3 spans 13 amino acids. Germline V lookup: CDR1 MRHNA, CDR2 SNTAGT. The CDR3 loop is CASKGRGPYEQYF. Here the CDR3 DNA reads TGTGCCAGCAAGGGCAGGGGGCCGTACGAGCAGTACTTC.

The chain recombines TRBV7-8 with TRBJ2-3, with 8 bases fitting TRBD2. The V gene's germline CDR1 is SGHVS and CDR2 FQNEAQ. V was clipped by 5 bases and J by 1 base; unmatched bases: 8. This CDR3 has 16 residues. CDR3 DNA sequence: TGTGCCAGCAGCCTCCTTGGAGCGGGGGGCACAGATACGCAGTATTTT. It encodes CASSLLGAGGTDTQYF. The full variable domain, in which reference TRBV7-8 and TRBJ2-3 provide the parts outside the CDR3, is GAGVSQSPRYKVAKRGQDVALRCDPISGHVSLFWYQQALGQGPEFLTYFQNEAQLDKSGLPSDRFFAERPEGSVSTLKIQRTQQEDSAVYLCASSLLGAGGTDTQYFGPGTRLTVL.

This chain uses TRBV7-9 with TRBJ2-5, with a weak D call TRBD2 (5 bases). CDR3 length: 14 amino acids. The germline gives CDR1 SEHNR, CDR2 FQNEAQ (reference sequence). V was pared by 5 bases and J by 2 bases, with 12 bases between. CDR3: CASSQVTGQETQYF. DNA of the CDR3: TGTGCCAGCAGCCAGGTGACGGGACAAGAGACCCAGTACTTC.

The V gene is TRBV25-1, the J gene TRBJ2-7; perhaps TRBD1 as D (6 bases). CDR1 is MGHDK, CDR2 SYGVNS, per germline. V was trimmed by 8 bases and J by 3 bases, leaving 11 bases between them. The CDR3 covers 12 residues. The CDR3 nucleotides read TGTGCCAGCGGACAGAACTTCTACGAGCAGTACTTC. Protein: CASGQNFYEQYF.

This rearrangement joins TRBV4-2 to TRBJ2-7, with D possibly TRBD2 on 5 matching bases. The CDR3 contains 15 residues. Trimming took 1 base from V and 0 from J, leaving 10 bases between them. CDR1 and CDR2 from the germline V gene are LGHNA and YNFKEQ. CDR3 sequence: CASSQALDPSYEQYF. The CDR3 coding sequence is TGTGCCAGCAGCCAAGCACTAGACCCCTCCTACGAGCAGTACTTC.

V usage is TRBV27 and J usage is TRBJ1-1, with 11 bases identical to TRBD1. V trimming: 5 bases; J trimming: 2 bases; junction bases outside the gene matches: 4. The CDR3 length is 15 residues. The V gene's germline CDR1 is MNHEY and CDR2 SMNVEV (reference sequence). The CDR3 nucleotides read TGTGCCAGCAGTCCCGGACAGGGGGCTAACACTGAAGCTTTCTTT. The encoded protein is CASSPGQGANTEAFF.

The chain carries TRBV13 and TRBJ2-4; 14 nucleotides agree with TRBD2. The CDR3 has 19 amino acids. The V gene's germline CDR1 is PRHDT and CDR2 FYEKMQ (reference sequence). Trimming removed 5 bases from V and 8 bases from J; junction bases left unmatched: 17. In nucleotides, the CDR3 is TGTGCCAGCAGCATCCGCCTGGGACTAGCGGGAGTTGCAGGAGACATTCAGTACTTC. The encoded protein is CASSIRLGLAGVAGDIQYF.

The chain has TRBV6-5 and TRBJ2-5; 9 bases are a match to TRBD1. The assigned J gene may be wrong: the sequence end matches TRBJ2-7 better. The CDR3 extends over 12 amino acids. CDR1 is MNHEY and CDR2 is SVGAGI in the germline V gene. CDR3 region: CASSGTGFEQYF. The CDR3, as DNA: TGTGCCAGCTCGGGGACAGGGTTCGAGCAGTACTTC.

CDR3 in amino acids: CASRTSGSLNEQFF. As DNA, the CDR3 is TGTGCCAGCAGGACTAGCGGGAGTCTGAATGAGCAGTTCTTC. The chain employs TRBV27 and TRBJ2-1, with 12 bases aligning to TRBD2. The CDR3 length is 14 residues. Unmatched junction bases numbered 4, after V lost 6 bases and J lost 7 bases. Germline V gene sequence: CDR1 MNHEY, CDR2 SMNVEV (reference sequence).

The chain is built from TRBV4-2 and TRBJ2-6, with 7 nucleotides matching TRBD1. The ends lost 0 bases at V and 3 bases at J; junction bases unmatched: 14. The germline CDR1 and CDR2 sequences are LGHNA and YNFKEQ. The length of the CDR3 is 20 residues. The DNA of the CDR3 is TGTGCCAGCAGCCAAGATAGTTCCAGGGGGTTAGGGTATGGGGCCAACGTCCTGACTTTC. Residues: CASSQDSSRGLGYGANVLTF.

This chain uses TRBV28 with TRBJ1-2, with 9 bases matching TRBD1. V lost 6 bases, J lost 7 bases, and 6 bases stayed unmatched. Germline assignment: CDR1 MDHEN and CDR2 SYDVKM. The CDR3 covers 13 residues. The CDR3 bases are TGTGCCAGCAGACCGGGACAGGGAGGTGGCTACACCTTC. Protein sequence: CASRPGQGGGYTF.

The chain uses TRBV7-2 and TRBJ2-5; D remains unclear. From germline, CDR1 is SGHTA and CDR2 FQGNSA. The ends were cut back, 4 bases at V and 7 bases at J, with 13 bases in the middle. The CDR3 extends over 13 amino acids. CDR3 protein: CASSSSSPVTQYF. CDR3 sequence (DNA): TGTGCCAGCAGCTCGTCTTCTCCTGTGACCCAGTACTTC. The complete variable domain, with remaining parts taken from reference TRBV7-2 and TRBJ2-5, reads GAGVSQSPSNKVTEKGKDVELRCDPISGHTALYWYRQSLGQGLEFLIYFQGNSAPDKSGLPSDRFSAERTGGSVSTLTIQRTQQEDSAVYLCASSSSSPVTQYFGPGTRLLVL.

The gene calls are TRBV7-6 and TRBJ2-5, with 15 nucleotides matching TRBD2. Germline lookup yields CDR1 SGHVS and CDR2 FNYEAQ. The CDR3 length is 19 residues. J was trimmed by 5 bases and V by 0 bases; bases with no gene match: 10. CDR3 in DNA: TGTGCCAGCAGCTTAGCCGGACTAGCGGGAGGGCCCTCGGAGGAGACCCAGTACTTC. Encoded protein: CASSLAGLAGGPSEETQYF.